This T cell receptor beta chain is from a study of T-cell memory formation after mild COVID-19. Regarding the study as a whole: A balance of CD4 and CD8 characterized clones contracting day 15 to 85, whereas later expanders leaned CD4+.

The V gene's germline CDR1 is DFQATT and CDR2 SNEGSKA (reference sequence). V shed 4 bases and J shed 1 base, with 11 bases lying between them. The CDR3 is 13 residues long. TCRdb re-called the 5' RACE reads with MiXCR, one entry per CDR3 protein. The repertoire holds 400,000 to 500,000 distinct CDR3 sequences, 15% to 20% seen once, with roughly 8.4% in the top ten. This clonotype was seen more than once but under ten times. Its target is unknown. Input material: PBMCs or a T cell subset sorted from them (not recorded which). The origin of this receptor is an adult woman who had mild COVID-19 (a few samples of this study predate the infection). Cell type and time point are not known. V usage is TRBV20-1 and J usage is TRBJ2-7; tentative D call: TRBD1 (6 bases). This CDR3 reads CSATAGVSYEQYF. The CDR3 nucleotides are TGCAGTGCTACGGCAGGGGTTTCCTACGAGCAGTACTTC.